The 27 T cell receptor beta chains in this list originate from one sample, sequenced in a study of cytomegalovirus exposure and HLA in healthy donors (TCRdb year 2017). The method behind the library was the immunoSEQ multiplex PCR assay. The multiplex PCR relied on a mix of 60 forward primers for TCR Vbeta segments and 13 reverse primers for TCR Jbeta segments. TCRdb limited this immuneACCESS table to in-frame rearrangements with V and J called. A share of clones is missing; checked studies link under half to unresolved V genes, and the rest is unexplained. This sample has 90,000 to 140,000 clones in its table, and under 85% of those were observed once. The leading ten clones occupy approximately 6.1% of the sample. Sequencing was carried out using PBMCs. The receptors come from a man aged 18-30 years in good health and CMV-seronegative.

The rearrangement joins TRBV2 to TRBJ2-2, with 8 bases identical to TRBD1. The CDR3 has 18 residues. V trimming: 5 bases; J trimming: 5 bases; junction bases outside the gene matches: 16. Germline loops: CDR1 SNHLY, CDR2 FYNNEI. Here the CDR3 DNA reads TGTGCCAGCAGTTACTGGGGCGGCAGGGGGCAGATTACCGGGGAGCTGTTTTTT. This encodes CASSYWGGRGQITGELFF.

The chain combines TRBV19 with TRBJ2-7; D gene unclear. The CDR3 has 15 amino acids. In germline, CDR1 is LNHDA, CDR2 SQIVND (reference sequence). The V end lost 6 bases, the J end lost 1 base, and 16 bases lay between the germline ends. CDR3 protein: CASSLRRHESYEQYF. In nucleotides, the CDR3 is TGTGCCAGTAGCCTACGACGACATGAGTCCTACGAGCAGTACTTC.

This clone was counted a few times. CDR3 nucleotide sequence: TGTGCCAGCAGCCCGACTGGGACAGAGAAAAACACTGAAGCTTTCTTT. It encodes CASSPTGTEKNTEAFF. The chain links TRBV5-5 to TRBJ1-1, with 7 bases aligning to TRBD1. With 4 bases clipped from V and 2 bases from J, the junction kept 11 bases outside the gene matches. The germline gives CDR1 SGHKS, CDR2 YYEKEE (reference sequence). This CDR3 comprises 16 residues.

This chain connects TRBV9 to TRBJ1-1; TRBD1 is a possible D gene (5 bases). Looked up from germline, CDR1 is SGDLS and CDR2 is YYNGEE. V lost 4 bases and J 4 bases, leaving 14 bases between the germline ends. The CDR3 spans 14 residues. The CDR3 nucleotides read TGTGCCAGCAGCCCCTCATTGGGGCCCACTGAAGCTTTCTTT. This gives the protein CASSPSLGPTEAFF.

This clone has just one count. CDR3 DNA sequence: TGTGCCAGCAGCCAGACAGGGAATAACGAGCAGTACTTC. Its translation: CASSQTGNNEQYF. The gene calls are TRBV6-1 and TRBJ2-7; 7 nucleotides line up with TRBD1. V lost 6 bases to trimming and J lost 5 bases; unmatched junction nucleotides: 7. The CDR3 totals 13 residues. Per the germline V gene, CDR1 is MNHNS and CDR2 is SASEGT.

The genes are TRBV5-1 and TRBJ2-5, with D unresolved. The length of the CDR3 is 15 residues. Germline loops: CDR1 SGHRS, CDR2 YFSETQ. V shed 0 bases and J shed 5 bases, with 14 bases lying between them. The CDR3 spells CASSLALPVRETQYF. CDR3 nucleotides: TGCGCCAGCAGCTTGGCCCTCCCGGTTCGTGAGACCCAGTACTTC.

The chain has TRBV14 and TRBJ2-5, with a possible D match to TRBD1 (5 bases). The CDR3 contains 12 residues. Germline V gene data show CDR1 as SGHDN and CDR2 as FVKESK. V gave up 3 bases and J gave up 9 bases, with 11 bases separating them. The CDR3 here is CASSHSVGAQYF. CDR3 in DNA: TGTGCCAGCAGCCACTCCGTAGGGGCCCAGTACTTC.

The V and J genes are TRBV4-3 and TRBJ2-7; 7 positions match TRBD2. Per germline, CDR1 LGHNA and CDR2 YSLEER. V was clipped by 1 base and J by 3 bases; unmatched bases: 3. CDR3 length: 14 residues. Here the CDR3 reads CASSQGGGDYEQYF. The CDR3 coding sequence is TGCGCCAGCAGCCAAGGGGGGGGTGACTACGAGCAGTACTTC.

This clone was counted a single time. The chain couples TRBV25-1 to TRBJ1-2; 7 bases are a match to TRBD1. This CDR3 is 15 amino acids long. Germline V lookup: CDR1 MGHDK, CDR2 SYGVNS. The V and J ends lost 5 bases and 5 bases, in that order; junction bases with no gene match: 11. CDR3 bases: TGTGCCAGCAGTTTCCGAGACAGGGTTGGGTATGGCTACACCTTC. Amino acids: CASSFRDRVGYGYTF.

The chain carries TRBV9 and TRBJ2-3; 7 bases align to TRBD1. Germline V gene data show CDR1 as SGDLS and CDR2 as YYNGEE. CDR3 size: 17 residues. Germline trimming cut 3 bases from V and 5 bases from J; bases unmatched to any gene: 15. The CDR3 DNA reads TGTGCCAGCAGCGAAAGAGGGGGCCTTAGCTCCCTAGATACGCAGTATTTT. Its translation: CASSERGGLSSLDTQYF.

The genes are TRBV19 and TRBJ1-1; D not certain. Germline V gene sequence: CDR1 LNHDA, CDR2 SQIVND (reference sequence). The CDR3 is 14 residues long. Trimming stripped 3 bases from V and 1 base from J, with 9 bases between. CDR3 nucleotide sequence: TGTGCCAGTAGTATGGTTGCAGGGAACACTGAAGCTTTCTTT. This codes for CASSMVAGNTEAFF.

The J gene is TRBJ2-1, the V gene TRBV30; TRBD2 matches at 12 bases. Germline CDR1 is GTSNPN and CDR2 is SVGIG (reference sequence). V lost 3 bases and J lost 13; bases outside the gene matches: 10. This CDR3 has 14 amino acids. The CDR3 sequence: CAWSGGLAGMNQFF. The CDR3 bases are TGTGCCTGGAGCGGAGGACTAGCGGGAATGAACCAGTTCTTC.

This chain joins TRBV28 and TRBJ2-1; 8 nucleotides line up with TRBD1. The CDR3 contains 11 residues. V lost 4 bases and J lost 15; bases outside the gene matches: 5. The V gene's germline CDR1 is MDHEN and CDR2 SYDVKM. The CDR3 bases are TGTGCCAGCAGTTCACGACAGGGGTGGTTCTTC. This translates into CASSSRQGWFF.

This clone was counted a single time. The chain carries TRBV30 and TRBJ2-1; 12 nucleotides match TRBD1. Germline assignment: CDR1 GTSNPN and CDR2 SVGIG (reference sequence). Trimming at V came to 5 bases and at J to 6 bases, leaving 14 bases not matched to a gene. The CDR3 consists of 17 residues. This CDR3 reads CAWALLPGTGGFNEQFF. DNA of the CDR3: TGTGCCTGGGCCTTACTCCCCGGGACAGGGGGCTTCAATGAGCAGTTCTTC.

V is TRBV4-3 and J is TRBJ2-7, with a possible D match to TRBD2 (6 bases). Germline V CDR1 and CDR2: LGHNA, YSLEER. The CDR3 length is 16 residues. Trimming shortened V by 1 base and J by 7 bases, and 20 bases separated the two germline ends. The DNA of the CDR3 is TGCGCCAGCAGCCAAGGACCGGGACTGGGGGATGTTGAGCAGTACTTC. Its protein product is CASSQGPGLGDVEQYF.

The V gene is TRBV5-1, the J gene TRBJ1-5; D remains unclear. V was pared by 0 bases and J by 7 bases, with 8 bases between. In germline, CDR1 is SGHRS, CDR2 YFSETQ. The CDR3 is 13 residues long. Here the CDR3 DNA reads TGCGCCAGCAGCTTGGACGGGGTACAGCCCCAGCATTTT. It codes for CASSLDGVQPQHF.

This clone was counted a few times. The V gene is TRBV7-9, the J gene TRBJ2-7, with D maybe TRBD2 (5 bases). With 5 bases removed from V and 4 bases from J, the gap between germline ends came to 12 bases. Germline loops: CDR1 SEHNR, CDR2 FQNEAQ (reference sequence). This CDR3 has 13 amino acids. The CDR3 spells CASSQAPGYEQYF. CDR3 bases: TGTGCCAGCAGCCAAGCCCCGGGGTACGAGCAGTACTTC.

J is TRBJ1-5 and V is TRBV4-1; possible D gene TRBD1, 6 bases. CDR3 length: 15 amino acids. V was shortened by 1 base and J by 1 base, with 8 bases between the two germline ends. In germline, CDR1 is MGHRA, CDR2 YSYEKL. DNA of the CDR3: TGCGCCAGCAGCCAAGGCAGGGGAAGCAATCAGCCCCAGCATTTT. This codes for CASSQGRGSNQPQHF.

The chain combines TRBV28 with TRBJ2-1, with D perhaps matching TRBD2 (5 bases). The CDR3 covers 15 residues. Germline CDR1 reads MDHEN; CDR2 reads SYDVKM. V lost 6 bases and J 6 bases, leaving 18 bases between the germline ends. In DNA form, the CDR3 reads TGTGCCAGCAGCTCATCCGGCGGGTTCATCAATGAGCAGTTCTTC. It is translated as CASSSSGGFINEQFF.

This clone was counted only a few times. The V gene is TRBV7-6, the J gene TRBJ2-1; D is uncertain. V lost 4 bases and J 10 bases, leaving 14 bases between the germline ends. CDR1 is SGHVS and CDR2 is FNYEAQ in the germline V gene. The CDR3 totals 13 residues. The CDR3 loop reads CASSSDPGNEQFF. In nucleotides, the CDR3 is TGTGCCAGCAGCTCCGACCCAGGAAACGAGCAGTTCTTC.

This clone has a single count. This sequence joins TRBV6-6 and TRBJ2-5; 9 bases are shared with TRBD2. Unmatched junction bases numbered 8, after V lost 2 bases and J lost 7 bases. CDR3 size: 15 residues. Looked up from germline, CDR1 is MNHNY and CDR2 is SVGAGI (reference sequence). CDR3 amino acids: CASSYGLAGTRTQYF. CDR3 DNA sequence: TGTGCCAGCAGTTACGGTCTAGCGGGGACGAGGACCCAGTACTTC.

This clone was counted a single time. The V gene is TRBV7-2, the J gene TRBJ1-5; D might be TRBD1 (6 bases). The V gene lost 5 bases and the J gene lost 6 bases, with 11 bases spanning the gap. Germline V gives CDR1 SGHTA, CDR2 FQGNSA. This CDR3 region has 13 residues. CDR3 protein: CASSGGASQPQHF. The DNA for the CDR3 is TGTGCCAGCAGCGGGGGGGCAAGTCAGCCCCAGCATTTT.

This chain uses TRBV27 with TRBJ2-3; D call uncertain. V was cut by 8 bases and J by 1 base, with 7 bases left in between. CDR3 size: 12 residues. Germline-derived CDR1 and CDR2 are MNHEY and SMNVEV (reference sequence). CDR3 amino acids: CASVRGTDTQYF. The CDR3 DNA follows: TGTGCCAGCGTCCGTGGCACAGATACGCAGTATTTT.

This chain links TRBV9 with TRBJ1-2, with a weak D call TRBD1 (6 bases). The CDR3 length is 15 residues. Germline V gene lookup returns CDR1 SGDLS and CDR2 YYNGEE. Trimming left V 3 bases short and J 0 bases short, with 12 bases between. The CDR3 region has the DNA TGTGCCAGCAGCGCCACACGGACAGCTAACTATGGCTACACCTTC. This sequence encodes CASSATRTANYGYTF.

V and J are TRBV29-1 and TRBJ1-2, with 10 nucleotides matching TRBD1. V shed 6 bases, J shed 2 bases, and the junction held 6 bases outside the gene matches. The CDR3 is made up of 14 amino acids. In germline, CDR1 is SQVTM, CDR2 ANQGSEA. The CDR3 loop reads CSVGGDRGNYGYTF. The CDR3 nucleotides read TGCAGCGTGGGGGGGGACAGGGGCAACTATGGCTACACCTTC. Full variable domain (rest looked up from reference TRBV29-1 and TRBJ1-2): SAVISQKPSRDICQRGTSLTIQCQVDSQVTMMFWYRQQPGQSLTLIATANQGSEATYESGFVIDKFPISRPNLTFSTLTVSNMSPEDSSIYLCSVGGDRGNYGYTFGSGTRLTVV.

This chain links TRBV19 with TRBJ1-4; D is undetermined. Per germline, CDR1 LNHDA and CDR2 SQIVND (reference sequence). The CDR3 is 13 residues long. Deletions cut 5 bases from V and 10 bases from J, with 14 bases between. The CDR3 here is CASSSGSNSKLFF. The CDR3 DNA reads TGTGCCAGTAGTTCCGGGTCCAACTCAAAACTGTTTTTT.

The gene calls are TRBV7-3 and TRBJ2-1; 11 nucleotides match TRBD2. Germline V gene data show CDR1 as SGHTA and CDR2 as FQGTGA. Unmatched junction bases numbered 15, after V lost 3 bases and J lost 5 bases. This CDR3 spans 19 amino acids. CDR3 bases: TGTGCCAGCAGCTTCCTTGTTGTAGCGGGAGGGCCTTTCCACAATGAGCAGTTCTTC. This sequence encodes CASSFLVVAGGPFHNEQFF.